The entry below gives a single T cell receptor beta chain sequence along with its context. The CDR3 length is 17 residues. V lost 0 bases, J lost 1 base, and 15 bases lay in between. CDR1 is SGHAT and CDR2 is FQNNGV in the germline V gene. This sample was taken from a study of blood T cell repertoires in COVID-19. About the research overall: From the United States, Italy and Spain came samples of acute and convalescent COVID-19.

How the authors handled the data: Nucleated cell number was recorded as an estimate derived from reference gene primer amplification. Libraries were prepared by immunoSEQ multiplex PCR; TCRdb keeps only in-frame clonotypes and omits some of them. The V and J calls and the clone size are those of that table, but D and trimming were determined from the DNA. The sample contains 240,000 or so clones, more than 85% of which appear only once. The sample comprised PBMCs or T cells enriched from blood (not recorded which). This chain uses TRBV11-2 with TRBJ2-5; D is uncertain. The source is a man aged 35 to 55 who had recovered from COVID-19. The CDR3: CASSLDRPVPGQETQYF. The CDR3 DNA reads as TGTGCCAGCAGCTTAGATAGGCCCGTTCCGGGCCAAGAGACCCAGTACTTC.